The T cell receptor (beta chain) under discussion was sequenced for a study of T cell responses to AZD1222 COVID-19 vaccine. Study-wide findings and caveats: Across spike, vaccine-associated CD4 TCRs were found, dominant at 160-218 and 743-854. The donor group comprised mostly white British people and more females; the analysis possibly underestimated clonal diversity.

Second-dose recipients at about 4 or about 12 weeks were treated as one pooled group. CDR1 is LNHDA and CDR2 is SQIVND in the germline V gene (reference sequence). CDR3 length: 15 residues. V lost 5 bases, J lost 4 bases, and 15 bases lay in between. On this clone: As yet, its antigen is unknown.

TCRdb keeps only in-frame clones here, not all; method: immunoSEQ multiplex PCR. The sample includes 150,000 to 200,000 clones, about 91% of them seen just once. Sequences were derived from peripheral blood, sampled 28 days after the second AZD1222 dose. The TCR sequence derives from an adult who received the AZD1222 COVID-19 vaccine. This chain links TRBV19 with TRBJ1-5, with D tentatively TRBD1 (6 bases). The CDR3 here is CASSVSGTYNQPQHF. CDR3 in DNA: TGTGCCAGTAGTGTCTCCGGGACATATAATCAGCCCCAGCATTTT.